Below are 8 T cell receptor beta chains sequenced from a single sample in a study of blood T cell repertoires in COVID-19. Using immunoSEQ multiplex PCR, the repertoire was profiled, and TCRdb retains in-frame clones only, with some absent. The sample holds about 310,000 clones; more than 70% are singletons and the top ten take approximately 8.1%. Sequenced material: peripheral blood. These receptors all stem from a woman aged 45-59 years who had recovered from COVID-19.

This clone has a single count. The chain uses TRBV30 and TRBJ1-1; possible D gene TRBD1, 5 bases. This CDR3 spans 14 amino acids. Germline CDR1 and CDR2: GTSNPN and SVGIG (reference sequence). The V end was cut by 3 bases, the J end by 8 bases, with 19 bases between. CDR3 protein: CAWRGGAGTAEAFF. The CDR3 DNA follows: TGTGCCTGGAGGGGAGGGGCTGGAACTGCGGAAGCTTTCTTT.

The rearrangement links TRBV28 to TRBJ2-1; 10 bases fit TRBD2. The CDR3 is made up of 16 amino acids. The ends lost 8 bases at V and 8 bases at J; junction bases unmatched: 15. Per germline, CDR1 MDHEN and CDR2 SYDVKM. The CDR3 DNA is TGTGCCAGCCAGGGTAGCGGGAGGATTCGACAAGATGAGCAGTTCTTC. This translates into CASQGSGRIRQDEQFF.

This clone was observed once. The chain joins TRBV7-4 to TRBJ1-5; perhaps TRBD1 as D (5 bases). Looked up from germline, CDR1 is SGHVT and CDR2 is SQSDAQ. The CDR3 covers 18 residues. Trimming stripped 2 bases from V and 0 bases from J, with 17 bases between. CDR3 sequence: CASSLMSSRVYSNQPQHF. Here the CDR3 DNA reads TGTGCCAGCAGCTTAATGAGTAGCAGGGTTTATAGCAATCAGCCCCAGCATTTT.

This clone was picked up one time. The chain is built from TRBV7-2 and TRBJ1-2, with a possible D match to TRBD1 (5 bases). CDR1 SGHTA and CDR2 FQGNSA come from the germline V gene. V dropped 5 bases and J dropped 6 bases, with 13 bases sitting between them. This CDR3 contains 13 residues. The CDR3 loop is CASSRFRVDGYTF. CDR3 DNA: TGTGCCAGCAGCCGCTTCAGGGTGGATGGCTACACCTTC.

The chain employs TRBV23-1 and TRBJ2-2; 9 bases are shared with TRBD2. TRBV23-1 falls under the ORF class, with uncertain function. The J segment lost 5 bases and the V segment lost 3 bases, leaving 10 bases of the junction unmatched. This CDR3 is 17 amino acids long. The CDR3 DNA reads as TGCGCCAGCAGTCACCCGGGTCCGGCGGGAGGGACCGGGGAGCTGTTTTTT. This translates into CASSHPGPAGGTGELFF.

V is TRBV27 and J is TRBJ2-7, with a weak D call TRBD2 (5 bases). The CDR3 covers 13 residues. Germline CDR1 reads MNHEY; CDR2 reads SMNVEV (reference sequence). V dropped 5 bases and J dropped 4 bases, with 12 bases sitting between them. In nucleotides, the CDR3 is TGTGCCAGCAGTCACCAGGAGGCGTACGAGCAGTACTTC. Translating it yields CASSHQEAYEQYF.

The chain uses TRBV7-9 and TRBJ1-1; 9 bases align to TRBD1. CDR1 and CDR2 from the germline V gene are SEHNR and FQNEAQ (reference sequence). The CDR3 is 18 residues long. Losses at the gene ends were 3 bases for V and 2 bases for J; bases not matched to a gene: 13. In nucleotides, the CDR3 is TGTGCCAGCAGCTTGCCGACAGGGGGACCGCGGGGTAACACTGAAGCTTTCTTT. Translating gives CASSLPTGGPRGNTEAFF.

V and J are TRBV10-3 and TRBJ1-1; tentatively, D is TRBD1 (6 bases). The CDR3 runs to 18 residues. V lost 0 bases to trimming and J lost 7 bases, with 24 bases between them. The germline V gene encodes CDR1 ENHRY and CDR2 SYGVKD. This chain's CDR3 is CAISESPGRTGGRGEAFF. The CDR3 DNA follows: TGTGCCATCAGTGAGTCGCCCGGAAGGACTGGGGGCAGGGGTGAAGCTTTCTTT.